The T cell receptor (beta chain) described here comes from a study of T cells in Graves' hyperthyroidism and ophthalmopathy. Study at large: At initial diagnosis, before any treatment had begun, peripheral blood was obtained.

Amplification of TCR beta CDR3 regions was performed using RNA transcripts as template. HTBI primers drove first-round RT-PCR of the TCR CDR3. Via MiXCR, TCRdb re-called the multiplex PCR reads, giving one row per CDR3 protein. The profile covers more than 45,000 distinct CDR3 sequences, with around half appearing a single time and roughly 12% taken by the ten largest. A word on this clonotype: One end of the junction fails to match germline, which may point to a read error.

The CDR3 has 15 amino acids. Germline V gives CDR1 SQVTM, CDR2 ANQGSEA. The chain uses TRBV29-1 and TRBJ2-1; 7 bases fit TRBD1. Sequencing was carried out using blood. The sequence was obtained from a woman in her 30s with Graves' ophthalmopathy. The CDR3 reads CGVEDRVQTYNEQFF. CDR3 coding DNA: TGCGGCGTTGAAGACAGGGTTCAGACCTACAATGAGCAGTTCTTC.